This T cell receptor (beta chain) appears in the sequencing data of a study of blood T cell repertoires in COVID-19. Study as a whole: Samples taken during acute and convalescent COVID-19 were collected in the United States, Italy and Spain. PBMCs, B-cell-depleted T cells, or T cells provided the cDNA or gDNA that made up the material.

The junction had 11 bases not matched to a gene; V was cut back by 3 bases and J by 5 bases. Germline V gives CDR1 SGHRS, CDR2 YFSETQ. The CDR3 is 16 amino acids. In the study's own analysis: Reference gene primers were amplified, and this amplification served to estimate nucleated cell counts. The assay was immunoSEQ multiplex PCR, and TCRdb's table has in-frame clones only and misses some. That table is the source of V, J and clone size, and D and trimming were worked out from the DNA. The sample shows about 380,000 clones, around 85% of them seen only once. Sequenced material: peripheral blood. The J gene is TRBJ1-3, the V gene TRBV5-1; TRBD1 agrees at 7 bases. The clonotype originates from a woman aged 18-29 years with acute or convalescent COVID-19. In nucleotides, the CDR3 is TGCGCCAGCAGCTATAGGGCGGCGGGACAGCGAAACACCATATATTTT. Protein product: CASSYRAAGQRNTIYF.